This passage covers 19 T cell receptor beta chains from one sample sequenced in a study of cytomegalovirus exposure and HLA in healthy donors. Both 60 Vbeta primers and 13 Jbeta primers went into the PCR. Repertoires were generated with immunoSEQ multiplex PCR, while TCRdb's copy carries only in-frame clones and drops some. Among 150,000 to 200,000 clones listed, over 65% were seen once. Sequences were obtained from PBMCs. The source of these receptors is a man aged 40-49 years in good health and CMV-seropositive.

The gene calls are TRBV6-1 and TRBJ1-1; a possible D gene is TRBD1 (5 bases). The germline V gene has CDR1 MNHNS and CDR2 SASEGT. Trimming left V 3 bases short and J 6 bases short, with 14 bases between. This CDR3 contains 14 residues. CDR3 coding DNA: TGTGCCAGCAGTGATGACAGCTACGGCTCTGAAGCTTTCTTT. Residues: CASSDDSYGSEAFF.

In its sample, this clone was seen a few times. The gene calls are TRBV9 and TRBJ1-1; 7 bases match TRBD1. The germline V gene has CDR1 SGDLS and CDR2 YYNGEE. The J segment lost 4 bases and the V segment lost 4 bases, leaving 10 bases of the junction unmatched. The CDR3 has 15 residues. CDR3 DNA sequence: TGTGCCAGCAGCCCCTCGACAGGGCTTGTCACTGAAGCTTTCTTT. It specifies CASSPSTGLVTEAFF.

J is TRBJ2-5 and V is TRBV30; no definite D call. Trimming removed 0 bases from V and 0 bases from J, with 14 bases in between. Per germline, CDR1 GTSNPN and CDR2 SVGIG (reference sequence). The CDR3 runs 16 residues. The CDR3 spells CAWSVFTTTYQETQYF. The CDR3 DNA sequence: TGTGCCTGGAGTGTTTTCACTACCACGTACCAAGAGACCCAGTACTTC.

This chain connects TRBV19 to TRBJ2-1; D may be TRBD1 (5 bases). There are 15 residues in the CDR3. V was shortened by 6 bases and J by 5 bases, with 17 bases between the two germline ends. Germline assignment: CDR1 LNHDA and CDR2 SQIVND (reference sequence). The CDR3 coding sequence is TGTGCCAGTAGAATCGGATGGGGCCTCGACAATGAGCAGTTCTTC. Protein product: CASRIGWGLDNEQFF.

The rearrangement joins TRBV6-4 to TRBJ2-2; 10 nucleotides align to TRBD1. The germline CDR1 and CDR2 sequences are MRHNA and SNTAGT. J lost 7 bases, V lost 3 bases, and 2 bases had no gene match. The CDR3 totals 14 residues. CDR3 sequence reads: CASSEGQGIGELFF. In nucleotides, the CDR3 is TGTGCCAGCAGTGAGGGACAGGGGATCGGGGAGCTGTTTTTT.

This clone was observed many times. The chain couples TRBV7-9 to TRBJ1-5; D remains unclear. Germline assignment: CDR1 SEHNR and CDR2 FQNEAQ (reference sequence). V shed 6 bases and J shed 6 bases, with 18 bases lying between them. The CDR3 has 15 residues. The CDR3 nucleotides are TGTGCCAGCAGTCCCGACGGGAGCCAACTTCAGCCCCAGCATTTT. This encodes CASSPDGSQLQPQHF.

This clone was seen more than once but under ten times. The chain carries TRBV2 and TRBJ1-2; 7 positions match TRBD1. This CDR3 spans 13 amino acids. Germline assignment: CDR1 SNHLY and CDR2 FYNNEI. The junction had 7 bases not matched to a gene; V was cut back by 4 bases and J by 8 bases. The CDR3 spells CASSGIDRDGYTF. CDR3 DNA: TGTGCCAGCAGTGGGATTGACAGGGACGGCTACACCTTC.

The CDR3 DNA sequence: TGTGCCAGCAGCATTAGACCGGGGGATACTGAAGCTTTCTTT. It translates to CASSIRPGDTEAFF. The chain links TRBV9 to TRBJ1-1, with D possibly TRBD1 on 5 matching bases. The V end lost 4 bases, the J end lost 5 bases, and 15 bases lay between the germline ends. Germline lookup yields CDR1 SGDLS and CDR2 YYNGEE. This CDR3 has 14 amino acids.

CDR3 sequence: CASSAYLETQYF. The CDR3 DNA is TGTGCCAGCAGCGCCTATTTAGAGACCCAGTACTTC. The chain carries TRBV5-4 and TRBJ2-5; D unresolved. Germline values: CDR1 SGHNT, CDR2 YYREEE (reference sequence). This CDR3 spans 12 amino acids. V was pared by 4 bases and J by 4 bases, with 8 bases between. The complete variable domain, with remaining parts taken from reference TRBV5-4 and TRBJ2-5, reads ETGVTQSPTHLIKTRGQQVTLRCSSQSGHNTVSWYQQALGQGPQFIFQYYREEENGRGNFPPRFSGLQFPNYSSELNVNALELDDSALYLCASSAYLETQYFGPGTRLLVL.

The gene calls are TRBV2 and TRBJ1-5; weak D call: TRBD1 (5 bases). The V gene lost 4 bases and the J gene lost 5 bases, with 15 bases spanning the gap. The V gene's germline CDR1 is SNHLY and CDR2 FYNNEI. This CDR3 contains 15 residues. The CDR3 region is CASSGGSQGYQPQHF. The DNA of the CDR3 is TGTGCCAGCAGTGGGGGTTCTCAGGGCTATCAGCCCCAGCATTTT.

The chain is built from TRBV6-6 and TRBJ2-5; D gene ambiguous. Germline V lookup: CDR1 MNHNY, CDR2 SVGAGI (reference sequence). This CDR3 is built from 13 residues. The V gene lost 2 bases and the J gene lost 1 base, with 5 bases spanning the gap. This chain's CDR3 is CASSYLFQETQYF. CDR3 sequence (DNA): TGTGCCAGCAGTTACCTGTTCCAAGAGACCCAGTACTTC.

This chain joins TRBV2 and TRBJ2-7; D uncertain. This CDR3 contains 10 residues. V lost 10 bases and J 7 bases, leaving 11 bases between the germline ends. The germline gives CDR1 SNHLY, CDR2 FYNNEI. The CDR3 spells CATQSGEQYF. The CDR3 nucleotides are TGTGCCACCCAGTCCGGGGAGCAGTACTTC.

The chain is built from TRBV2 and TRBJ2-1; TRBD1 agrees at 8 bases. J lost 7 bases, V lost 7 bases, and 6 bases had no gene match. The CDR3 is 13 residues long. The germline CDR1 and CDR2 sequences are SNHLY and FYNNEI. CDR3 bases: TGTGCCAGCAACCCGGACAGGGTGAATGAGCAGTTCTTC. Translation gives CASNPDRVNEQFF. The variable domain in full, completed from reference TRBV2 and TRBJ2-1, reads EPEVTQTPSHQVTQMGQEVILRCVPISNHLYFYWYRQILGQKVEFLVSFYNNEISEKSEIFDDQFSVERPDGSNFTLKIRSTKLEDSAMYFCASNPDRVNEQFFGPGTRLTVL.

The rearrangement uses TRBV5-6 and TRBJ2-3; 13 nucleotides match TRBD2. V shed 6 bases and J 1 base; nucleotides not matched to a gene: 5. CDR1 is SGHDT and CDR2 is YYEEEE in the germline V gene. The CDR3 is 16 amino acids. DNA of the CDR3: TGTGCCAGCAACCGAGGGACTAGCGGGGGCACAGATACGCAGTATTTT. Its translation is CASNRGTSGGTDTQYF.

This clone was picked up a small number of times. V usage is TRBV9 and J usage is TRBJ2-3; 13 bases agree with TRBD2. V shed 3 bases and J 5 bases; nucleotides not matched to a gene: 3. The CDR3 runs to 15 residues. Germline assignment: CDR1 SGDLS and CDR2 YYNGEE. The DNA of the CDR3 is TGTGCCAGCAGCGCGGGACTAGCGGGAATAGATACGCAGTATTTT. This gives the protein CASSAGLAGIDTQYF.

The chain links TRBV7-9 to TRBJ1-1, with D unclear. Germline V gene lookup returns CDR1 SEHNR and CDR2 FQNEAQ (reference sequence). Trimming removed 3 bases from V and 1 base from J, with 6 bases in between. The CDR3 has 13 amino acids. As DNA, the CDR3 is TGTGCCAGCAGCTTGGTCGGGAACACTGAAGCTTTCTTT. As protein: CASSLVGNTEAFF.

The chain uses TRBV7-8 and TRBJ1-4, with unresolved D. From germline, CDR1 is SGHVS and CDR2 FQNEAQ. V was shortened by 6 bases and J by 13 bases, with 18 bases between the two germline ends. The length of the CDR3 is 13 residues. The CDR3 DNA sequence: TGTGCCAGCAGGACTAGCTCCGCCGAGAGACTGTTTTTT. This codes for CASRTSSAERLFF.

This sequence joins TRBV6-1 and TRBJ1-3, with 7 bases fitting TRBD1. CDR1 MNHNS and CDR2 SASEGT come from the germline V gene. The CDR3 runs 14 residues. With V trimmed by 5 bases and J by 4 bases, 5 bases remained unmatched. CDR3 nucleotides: TGTGCCAGCAGTAGGGACAGAAGAGGAAACACCATATATTTT. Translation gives CASSRDRRGNTIYF.

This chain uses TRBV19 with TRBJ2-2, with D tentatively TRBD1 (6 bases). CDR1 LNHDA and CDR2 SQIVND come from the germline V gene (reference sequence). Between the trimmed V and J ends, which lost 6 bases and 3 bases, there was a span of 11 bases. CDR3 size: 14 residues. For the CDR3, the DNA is TGTGCCAGTAGCCCCGGGACATACACCGGGGAGCTGTTTTTT. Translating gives CASSPGTYTGELFF.